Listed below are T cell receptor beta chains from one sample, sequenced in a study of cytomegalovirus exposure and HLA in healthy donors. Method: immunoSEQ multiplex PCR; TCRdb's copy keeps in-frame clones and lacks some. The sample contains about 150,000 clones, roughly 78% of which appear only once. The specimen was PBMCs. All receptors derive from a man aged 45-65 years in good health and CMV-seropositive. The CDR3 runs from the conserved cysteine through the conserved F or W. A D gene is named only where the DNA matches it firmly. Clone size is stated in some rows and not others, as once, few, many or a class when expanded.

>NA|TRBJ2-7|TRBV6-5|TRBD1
TGTGCCAGCAGTTCCCAACTCGGACAGGGCAGAGACGAGCAGTACTTC
CASSSQLGQGRDEQYF
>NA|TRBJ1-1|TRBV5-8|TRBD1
TGTGCCAGCAGCGGGGACAGGAGGACTGAAGCTTTCTTT
CASSGDRRTEAFF
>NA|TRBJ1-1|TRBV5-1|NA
TGCGCCAGCAGCTGGGTGGGGGCTAACACTGAAGCTTTCTTT
CASSWVGANTEAFF
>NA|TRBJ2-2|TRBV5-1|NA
TGCGCCAGCAGCTACGGACAGACGAACACCGGGGAGCTGTTTTTT
CASSYGQTNTGELFF
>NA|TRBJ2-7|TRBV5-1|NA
TGCGCCAGCAGCTTGGGGAGTCCCGGGTTCGAGCAGTACTTC
CASSLGSPGFEQYF
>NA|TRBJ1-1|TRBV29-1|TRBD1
TGCAGCGTCGTCCGGGACAGGAACACTGAAGCTTTCTTT
CSVVRDRNTEAFF
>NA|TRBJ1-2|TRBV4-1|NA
TGCGCCAGCAGCCCGCAGGGTGACTATGGCTACACCTTC
CASSPQGDYGYTF
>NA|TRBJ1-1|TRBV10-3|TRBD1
TGTGCCATCAGTGACGAACAGGGGATAATGAACACTGAAGCTTTCTTT
CAISDEQGIMNTEAFF
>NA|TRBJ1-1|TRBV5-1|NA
TGCGCCAGCAGCTTGGCCGGCCGGGGAGGGAACACTGAAGCTTTCTTT
CASSLAGRGGNTEAFF
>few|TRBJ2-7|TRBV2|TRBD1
TGTGCCAGCAGTGACTTGGGACAGATCTCCGACGAGCAGTACTTC
CASSDLGQISDEQYF
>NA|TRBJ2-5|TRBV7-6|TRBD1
TGTGCCAGCAGCTTAGTAGACACCTCAGGGGGTGAGACCCAGTACTTC
CASSLVDTSGGETQYF
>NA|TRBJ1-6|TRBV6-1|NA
TGTGCCAGCAGTGACAGGGCTGGTTCACCCCTCCACTTT
CASSDRAGSPLHF
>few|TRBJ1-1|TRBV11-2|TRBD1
TGTGCCAGCAGCAAAACTGGGACAGCAGAAGCTTTCTTT
CASSKTGTAEAFF
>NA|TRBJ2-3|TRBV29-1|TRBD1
TGCAGTGCTGTGTGGGGACAGACGCAGTATTTT
CSAVWGQTQYF
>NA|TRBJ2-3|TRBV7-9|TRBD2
TGTGCCAGCAGCCCGTCACTGGGACTAGCGGGGGGAGATACGCAGTATTTT
CASSPSLGLAGGDTQYF
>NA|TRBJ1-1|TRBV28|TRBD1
TGTGCCAGCAGTTTCCCCCGGGACAGCCGTGAAGCTTTCTTT
CASSFPRDSREAFF
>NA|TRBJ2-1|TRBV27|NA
TGTGCCAGCAGTTTGCGAACGGGGGGCCCCTACAATGAGCAGTTCTTC
CASSLRTGGPYNEQFF
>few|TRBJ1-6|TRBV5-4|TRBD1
TGTGCCAGCACCTTCGGGGGGACAGGCCATAATTCACCCCTCCACTTT
CASTFGGTGHNSPLHF
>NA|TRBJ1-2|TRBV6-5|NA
TGTGCCAGCAGTGAAGTGGGACAACTTTATGGCTACACCTTC
CASSEVGQLYGYTF
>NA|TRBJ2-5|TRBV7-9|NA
TGTGCCAGCAGCTTAGACGGCAGGGTTGAGACCCAGTACTTC
CASSLDGRVETQYF
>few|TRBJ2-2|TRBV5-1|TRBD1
TGCGCCAGCAGCTCGGGACAGCCGAACACCGGGGAGCTGTTTTTT
CASSSGQPNTGELFF
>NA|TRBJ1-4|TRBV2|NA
TGTGCCAGCCGTCGCAGACAGGATGGAACTAATGAAAAACTGTTTTTT
CASRRRQDGTNEKLFF
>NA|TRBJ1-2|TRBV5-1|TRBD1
TGCGCCAGCAGCAACCAGGGGGCCTATGGCTACACCTTC
CASSNQGAYGYTF
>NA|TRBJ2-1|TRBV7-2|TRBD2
TGTGCCAGCACTAGCGGGGGGGCCCGGAGGGAGCAGTTCTTC
CASTSGGARREQFF
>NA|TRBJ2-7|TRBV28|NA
TGTGCCAGCAGTTTAGCTACAGTTGTAGGTCGCTACGAGCAGTACTTC
CASSLATVVGRYEQYF
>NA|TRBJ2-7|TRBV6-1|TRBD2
TGTGCCAGCAGTGAAGGGGGACGGCTAGCGGGGGTATACGAGCAGTACTTC
CASSEGGRLAGVYEQYF
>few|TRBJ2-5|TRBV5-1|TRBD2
TGCGCCAGCAGCTTCACTCTAGCGGGACAAGAGACCCAGTACTTC
CASSFTLAGQETQYF
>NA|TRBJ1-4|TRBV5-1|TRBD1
TGCGCCAGCAGCTTGACAGGGGTTTATGAAAAACTGTTTTTT
CASSLTGVYEKLFF
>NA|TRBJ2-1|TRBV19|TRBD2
TGTGCCAGTAGTAGAAAAAGCGGGGGACCTTACAATGAGCAGTTCTTC
CASSRKSGGPYNEQFF
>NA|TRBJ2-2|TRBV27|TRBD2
TGTGCCAGCGGGGGAGGGGCCTACACCGGGGAGCTGTTTTTT
CASGGGAYTGELFF
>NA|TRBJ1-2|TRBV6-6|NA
TGTGCCAGCTCCGGATGGCGGGGCTACACCTTC
CASSGWRGYTF
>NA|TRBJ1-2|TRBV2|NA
TGTGCCAGCAGGCCAGGGGTTCCCTATGGCTACACCTTC
CASRPGVPYGYTF
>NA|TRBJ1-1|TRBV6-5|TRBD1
TGTGCCAGCAACCTACAGGGGCAGAACACTGAAGCTTTCTTT
CASNLQGQNTEAFF
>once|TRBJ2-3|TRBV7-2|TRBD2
TGTGCCAGCAGCTCCTACTCTAGCGGGAGCACAGATACGCAGTATTTT
CASSSYSSGSTDTQYF
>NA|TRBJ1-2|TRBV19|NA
TGTGCCAGTAGTATGCGATATGGCTACACCTTC
CASSMRYGYTF
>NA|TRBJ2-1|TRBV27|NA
TGTGCCAGCAGTTCACGGACAGTACAGTTGAATGAGCAGTTCTTC
CASSSRTVQLNEQFF
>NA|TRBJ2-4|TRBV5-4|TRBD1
TGTGCCAGCAGCTTAACAGGGGAAGTCATTCAGTACTTC
CASSLTGEVIQYF
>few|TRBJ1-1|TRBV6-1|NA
TGTGCCAGCAGTCCCTTTGAGGGCAGGGGTGAAGCTTTCTTT
CASSPFEGRGEAFF
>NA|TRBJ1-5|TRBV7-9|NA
TGTGCCAGCAGCTTCACAAATCAGCCCCAGCATTTT
CASSFTNQPQHF
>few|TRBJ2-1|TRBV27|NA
TGTGCCAGCAGTTGGCAGGTCCACAATGAGCAGTTCTTC
CASSWQVHNEQFF
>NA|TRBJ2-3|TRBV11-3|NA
TGTGCCAGCAGCTTAGATCACTATTCAGATACGCAGTATTTT
CASSLDHYSDTQYF
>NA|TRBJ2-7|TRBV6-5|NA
TGTGCCAGCAGCCCAGGGGCAGGTATATCCTACGAGCAGTACTTC
CASSPGAGISYEQYF
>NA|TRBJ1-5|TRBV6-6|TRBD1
TGTGCCAGCAGTTCGGACAGGGGGCTCAATCAGCCCCAGCATTTT
CASSSDRGLNQPQHF
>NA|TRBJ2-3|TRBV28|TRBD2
TGTGCCAGCAGCCGACCTACTAGCGGGAGACGGTTAGGCACAGATACGCAGTATTTT
CASSRPTSGRRLGTDTQYF
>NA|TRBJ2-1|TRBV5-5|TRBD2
TGTGCCAGCAGCTTGTTGGGACTAGCGACCTACAATGAGCAGTTCTTC
CASSLLGLATYNEQFF
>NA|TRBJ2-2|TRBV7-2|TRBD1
TGTGCCAGCAGCAACAGGGGCGACACGAACACCGGGGAGCTGTTTTTT
CASSNRGDTNTGELFF
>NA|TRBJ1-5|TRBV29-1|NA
TGCAGCGTTGACGGGGGGGCAGGCCAGCCCCAGCATTTT
CSVDGGAGQPQHF
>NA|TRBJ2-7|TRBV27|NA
TGTGCCAGCAGTCTCCACAGGGTCCAGGACGGCGAGCAGTACTTC
CASSLHRVQDGEQYF
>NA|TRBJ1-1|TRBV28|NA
TGTGCCAGCAGTTTAACAGGGCGGCTGGGGGAAGCTTTCTTT
CASSLTGRLGEAFF
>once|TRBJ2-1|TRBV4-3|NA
TGCGCCAGCAGCAAATATGCGGGTAATGAGCAGTTCTTC
CASSKYAGNEQFF
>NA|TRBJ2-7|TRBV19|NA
TGTGCCAGCAAACCCGCGTCGAGGCAGGGCGGCGACGAGCAGTACTTC
CASKPASRQGGDEQYF
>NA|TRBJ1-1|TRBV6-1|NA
TGTGCCAGCAGTGAGACCGGGACACCGAACACTGAAGCTTTCTTT
CASSETGTPNTEAFF
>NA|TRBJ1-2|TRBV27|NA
TGTGCCAGCGCCTTTCGCGGTCCAGGGACTAACTATGGCTACACCTTC
CASAFRGPGTNYGYTF
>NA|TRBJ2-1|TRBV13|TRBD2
TGTGCCAGCAGCCGGCGGGTGAGCGACCGGACTAGCGGCTCCTACAATGAGCAGTTCTTC
CASSRRVSDRTSGSYNEQFF
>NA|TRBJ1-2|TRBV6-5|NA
TGTGCCAGCAGTTACTCTACAGGGCATGGCTACACCTTC
CASSYSTGHGYTF